The next 30 T cell receptor beta chains were all read from a single sample in a study of T cells after yellow fever vaccination. One entry per CDR3 protein results from TCRdb running MiXCR on the 5' RACE reads. Found here are about 240,000 distinct CDR3 sequences, around 7% of them singletons; the top ten hold roughly 0.86%. The sequenced sample was CD4+ T cells sorted from PBMCs, obtained 15 days after the yellow fever booster vaccination. The receptors were gathered from a man aged 25-45 years who received the YFV17D yellow fever vaccine.

This clonotype was counted a few times. This chain links TRBV5-6 with TRBJ2-5; no definite D call. Trimming cost V 2 bases and J 5 bases, with 19 bases left between them. Germline CDR1 SGHDT, CDR2 YYEEEE. CDR3 size: 16 residues. In DNA form, the CDR3 reads TGTGCCAGCAGCTTTGGACCCGGGTTGAAAGAGGAGACCCAGTACTTC. The encoded protein is CASSFGPGLKEETQYF.

This clonotype was seen at least ten times. The chain couples TRBV29-1 to TRBJ1-2, with 8 bases identical to TRBD1. Trimming at V came to 6 bases and at J to 10 bases, leaving 13 bases not matched to a gene. In germline, CDR1 is SQVTM, CDR2 ANQGSEA. The CDR3 loop spans 13 amino acids. CDR3 amino acids: CSVDRQGLGPYTF. The CDR3 DNA reads TGCAGCGTGGACCGACAGGGGTTGGGGCCCTACACCTTC.

The rearrangement joins TRBV5-4 to TRBJ2-3, with D hard to call. The V gene lost 7 bases and the J gene lost 0 bases, with 12 bases spanning the gap. The germline CDR1 and CDR2 sequences are SGHNT and YYREEE (reference sequence). This CDR3 spans 14 amino acids. This chain's CDR3 is CASEEDPSTDTQYF. The CDR3 region has the DNA TGTGCCAGCGAGGAAGACCCTAGCACAGATACGCAGTATTTT.

This clonotype was seen a few times. The chain is built from TRBV7-2 and TRBJ2-3, with 11 bases lining up with TRBD2. The V and J ends lost 5 bases and 3 bases, in that order; junction bases with no gene match: 10. Germline V gene data show CDR1 as SGHTA and CDR2 as FQGNSA. This CDR3 has 17 amino acids. The CDR3 DNA is TGTGCCAGCAGCCGACCGCCCGGGACTAGCGGTACAGATACGCAGTATTTT. Translating it yields CASSRPPGTSGTDTQYF.

The chain recombines TRBV20-1 with TRBJ2-1, with 9 bases lining up with TRBD2. From germline, CDR1 is DFQATT and CDR2 SNEGSKA (reference sequence). With 4 bases clipped from V and 9 bases from J, the junction kept 4 bases outside the gene matches. This CDR3 has 12 amino acids. The CDR3 DNA sequence: TGCAGTGCTACACTAGCGGGCCCTGAGCAGTTCTTC. It is translated as CSATLAGPEQFF.

In its sample, this clonotype was seen a few times. The V and J genes are TRBV20-1 and TRBJ2-3, with D perhaps matching TRBD1 (6 bases). Germline V lookup: CDR1 DFQATT, CDR2 SNEGSKA (reference sequence). Trimming removed 2 bases from V and 6 bases from J, with 24 bases in between. CDR3 length: 17 amino acids. CDR3 protein: CSARIFRRNLRGDTQYF. The CDR3 DNA sequence: TGCAGTGCTAGAATTTTTCGTCGAAACTTGAGGGGGGATACGCAGTATTTT.

This clonotype was detected only a few times. The J gene is TRBJ2-3, the V gene TRBV6-1; 11 bases map to TRBD2. Germline V gene sequence: CDR1 MNHNS, CDR2 SASEGT. After removal of 5 bases from V and 2 bases from J, the junction contained 9 bases not matched to a gene. The CDR3 length is 17 residues. This chain's CDR3 is CASSPGTSGAYTDTQYF. In nucleotides, the CDR3 is TGTGCCAGCAGTCCCGGGACTAGCGGTGCATACACAGATACGCAGTATTTT.

The chain links TRBV20-1 to TRBJ2-2; D gene unclear. Germline CDR1 is DFQATT and CDR2 is SNEGSKA (reference sequence). The V gene lost 6 bases and the J gene lost 5 bases, with 19 bases spanning the gap. This CDR3 is 15 amino acids long. CDR3 region: CSASLSAVLTGELFF. CDR3 sequence (DNA): TGCAGTGCCAGCCTCAGCGCGGTACTGACCGGGGAGCTGTTTTTT.

The chain uses TRBV7-2 and TRBJ1-4; TRBD1 might be the D (6 bases). CDR1 and CDR2 (germline): SGHTA, FQGNSA. Trimming shortened V by 5 bases and J by 5 bases, and 21 bases separated the two germline ends. This CDR3 is built from 17 residues. The CDR3 sequence is CASSVGAGTTSNEKLFF. CDR3 bases: TGTGCCAGCAGCGTGGGGGCAGGGACCACATCAAATGAAAAACTGTTTTTT.

This clonotype has at least ten counts. The V call is TRBV25-1, the J call TRBJ1-2; D is undetermined. Trimming shortened V by 0 bases and J by 2 bases, and 10 bases separated the two germline ends. The germline V gene encodes CDR1 MGHDK and CDR2 SYGVNS. The CDR3 covers 15 residues. The CDR3 DNA sequence: TGTGCCAGCAGTGAATACTCGGCGGGGAACTATGGCTACACCTTC. Translated, it gives CASSEYSAGNYGYTF.

This clonotype was recorded at least ten times. V and J are TRBV7-2 and TRBJ2-6; TRBD2 matches 7 bases. The CDR3 has 16 residues. The germline V gene has CDR1 SGHTA and CDR2 FQGNSA. V dropped 5 bases and J dropped 2; count of bases not matched to a gene: 6. The CDR3 nucleotides read TGTGCCAGCAGCAGGGCAGGGACTACTGGGGCCAACGTCCTGACTTTC. It yields the protein CASSRAGTTGANVLTF.

This clonotype was observed a handful of times. The chain carries TRBV7-2 and TRBJ2-5, with no clear D. Germline CDR1 is SGHTA and CDR2 is FQGNSA. The CDR3 covers 15 residues. Trimming pared 1 base from V and 2 bases from J, leaving 11 bases between. The CDR3 spells CASSLGRHTQETQYF. The CDR3 DNA sequence: TGTGCCAGCAGCTTAGGGAGACATACTCAAGAGACCCAGTACTTC.

CDR3 coding DNA: TGTGCCAGCAGCCCTTGGGCCACCCTCGGGGAGACCCAGTACTTC. Protein sequence: CASSPWATLGETQYF. The chain recombines TRBV7-2 with TRBJ2-5; D remains ambiguous. Trimming removed 5 bases at V and 5 bases at J, with 18 bases between. This CDR3 contains 15 residues. Germline-derived CDR1 and CDR2 are SGHTA and FQGNSA. The full variable domain, completed using reference TRBV7-2 and TRBJ2-5, is GAGVSQSPSNKVTEKGKDVELRCDPISGHTALYWYRQSLGQGLEFLIYFQGNSAPDKSGLPSDRFSAERTGGSVSTLTIQRTQQEDSAVYLCASSPWATLGETQYFGPGTRLLVL.

This clonotype was counted at least ten times. The V call is TRBV3-1, the J call TRBJ1-2, with unresolved D. The V end lost 2 bases, the J end lost 5 bases, and 9 bases lay between the germline ends. Germline CDR1 reads LGHDT; CDR2 reads YNNKEL (reference sequence). The CDR3 totals 13 residues. CDR3: CASSQRTRYGYTF. CDR3 sequence (DNA): TGTGCCAGCAGCCAACGAACCAGATATGGCTACACCTTC.

This clonotype was counted many times. The chain has TRBV7-7 and TRBJ2-3; 7 bases align to TRBD1. Trimming cost V 4 bases and J 5 bases; bases outside gene matches: 6. Germline CDR1 and CDR2: SSHAT and FNYEAQ (reference sequence). The CDR3 has 14 amino acids. The CDR3 DNA is TGTGCCAGCAGCTCAAAGGGGGCTGGAGATACGCAGTATTTT. Encoded protein: CASSSKGAGDTQYF.

In this sample, this clonotype turned up a few times. The rearrangement links TRBV5-6 to TRBJ2-2; TRBD1 aligns across 9 bases. From germline, CDR1 is SGHDT and CDR2 YYEEEE. This CDR3 is 17 amino acids long. The V gene end was trimmed by 3 bases and the J gene end by 8 bases; junction bases not matched to a gene: 14. The chain's CDR3 is CASSSLIGQGNSGELFF. As DNA, the CDR3 is TGTGCCAGCAGCTCCTTAATCGGACAGGGGAATTCTGGGGAGCTGTTTTTT.

This chain uses TRBV5-1 with TRBJ2-1, with D uncertain. The CDR3 has 16 amino acids. Germline V gene lookup returns CDR1 SGHRS and CDR2 YFSETQ. Trimming pared 0 bases from V and 5 bases from J, leaving 15 bases between. The CDR3: CASSLGDRGLNNEQFF. CDR3 DNA: TGCGCCAGCAGCTTGGGAGATAGAGGCTTAAACAATGAGCAGTTCTTC.

The V and J genes are TRBV6-1 and TRBJ2-1; 9 nucleotides match TRBD2. The CDR3 is 16 amino acids. Germline V gene data show CDR1 as MNHNS and CDR2 as SASEGT. With 5 bases clipped from V and 2 bases from J, the junction kept 7 bases outside the gene matches. CDR3 nucleotides: TGTGCCAGCAGTCCCCTCGCGGGGGGGGCCTACAATGAGCAGTTCTTC. It codes for CASSPLAGGAYNEQFF.

The chain is built from TRBV20-1 and TRBJ2-3, with 11 bases lining up with TRBD2. Germline lookup yields CDR1 DFQATT and CDR2 SNEGSKA (reference sequence). With V trimmed by 6 bases and J by 4 bases, 9 bases remained unmatched. The CDR3 covers 15 residues. DNA of the CDR3: TGCAGTGCGCCCCTAGCGGGAGGAGGTCCAGATACGCAGTATTTT. Encoded protein: CSAPLAGGGPDTQYF.

This clonotype was found a few times. V and J are TRBV19 and TRBJ1-2; perhaps TRBD1 as D (5 bases). The ends were cut back, 0 bases at V and 3 bases at J, with 11 bases in the middle. Germline CDR1 reads LNHDA; CDR2 reads SQIVND (reference sequence). The CDR3 spans 15 residues. CDR3 sequence: CASSIDTDRYYGYTF. CDR3 nucleotide sequence: TGTGCCAGTAGTATAGACACCGACAGATACTATGGCTACACCTTC.

The DNA for the CDR3 is TGTGCCAGCAGCTCGAGAGAGGGACGGGACACCGGGGAGCTGTTTTTT. It is translated as CASSSREGRDTGELFF. The rearrangement joins TRBV7-9 to TRBJ2-2; D may be TRBD1 or TRBD2 (5 bases each). CDR1 and CDR2 (germline): SEHNR, FQNEAQ (reference sequence). Trimming removed 4 bases at V and 3 bases at J, with 15 bases between. CDR3 size: 16 residues.

This clonotype was observed many times. V and J are TRBV27 and TRBJ2-3, with TRBD2 identical over 8 bases. In germline, CDR1 is MNHEY, CDR2 SMNVEV (reference sequence). The CDR3 extends over 18 amino acids. The ends lost 1 base at V and 7 bases at J; junction bases unmatched: 16. The chain's CDR3 is CASSLYLGSGTLGNTQYF. In nucleotides, the CDR3 is TGTGCCAGCAGTTTATACTTAGGTAGCGGGACTTTGGGAAATACGCAGTATTTT.

The sample holds a few counts of this clonotype. V usage is TRBV27 and J usage is TRBJ2-7; TRBD1 matches at 8 bases. The CDR3 has 15 residues. Germline V gene data show CDR1 as MNHEY and CDR2 as SMNVEV (reference sequence). J gave up 1 base and V 2 bases, and 4 bases lay outside the gene matches. The CDR3 is CASSLRQGASYEQYF. The DNA for the CDR3 is TGTGCCAGCAGTTTACGGCAGGGGGCGTCCTACGAGCAGTACTTC.

In its sample, this clonotype was seen many times. This chain uses TRBV20-1 with TRBJ2-2; unclear D gene. Per germline, CDR1 DFQATT and CDR2 SNEGSKA (reference sequence). Trimming took 3 bases from V and 4 from J, leaving 12 bases between them. There are 14 residues in the CDR3. CDR3 sequence (DNA): TGCAGTGCTAGTAGGGCCGGGTCCACCGGGGAGCTGTTTTTT. Amino acids: CSASRAGSTGELFF.

In its sample, this clonotype was seen many times. The rearrangement joins TRBV12-3 or TRBV12-4 to TRBJ1-5; weak D call: TRBD1 (6 bases). Trimming removed 5 bases from V and 1 base from J, with 12 bases in between. The CDR3 extends over 15 amino acids. CDR3 residues: CASSLLGQSNQPQHF. CDR3 bases: TGTGCCAGCAGTCTGTTAGGACAGAGCAATCAGCCCCAGCATTTT.

The chain carries TRBV19 and TRBJ2-5, with D perhaps being TRBD1 or TRBD2 (5 bases each). V gave up 1 base and J gave up 0 bases, with 6 bases separating them. The germline gives CDR1 LNHDA, CDR2 SQIVND (reference sequence). This CDR3 has 14 residues. The CDR3 nucleotides read TGTGCCAGTAGTATAGGGGGGAACCAAGAGACCCAGTACTTC. It is translated as CASSIGGNQETQYF.

The chain employs TRBV12-3 or TRBV12-4 and TRBJ1-3, with D hard to call. The length of the CDR3 is 15 residues. Trimming shortened V by 0 bases and J by 0 bases, and 6 bases separated the two germline ends. In DNA form, the CDR3 reads TGTGCCAGCAGTTTAGCGAGGAGCTCTGGAAACACCATATATTTT. It is translated as CASSLARSSGNTIYF.

This clonotype came up many times. V gene TRBV4-2 combines with J gene TRBJ2-3, with 11 nucleotides matching TRBD2. The length of the CDR3 is 18 residues. The J segment lost 0 bases and the V segment lost 0 bases, leaving 5 bases of the junction unmatched. From germline, CDR1 is LGHNA and CDR2 YNFKEQ. DNA of the CDR3: TGTGCCAGCAGCCAAGATTTGGGGACTAGCGGCAGCACAGATACGCAGTATTTT. Protein: CASSQDLGTSGSTDTQYF.

This chain uses TRBV7-8 with TRBJ2-1; D may be TRBD1 (5 bases). Trimming cost V 5 bases and J 4 bases, with 18 bases left between them. This CDR3 region has 16 residues. In germline, CDR1 is SGHVS, CDR2 FQNEAQ. DNA of the CDR3: TGTGCCAGCAGCCCACGGCAGGGTATGGGGTACAATGAGCAGTTCTTC. Translating gives CASSPRQGMGYNEQFF.

This clonotype was seen a few times. The gene calls are TRBV5-1 and TRBJ1-1, with D uncertain. This CDR3 contains 12 residues. Germline loops: CDR1 SGHRS, CDR2 YFSETQ. The V gene lost 5 bases and the J gene lost 3 bases, with 8 bases spanning the gap. DNA for the CDR3: TGCGCCAGCAGGGGCCCTGACACTGAAGCTTTCTTT. Amino acids: CASRGPDTEAFF.